This TCR beta chain was profiled in a study of Graves' ophthalmopathy and Graves' hyperthyroidism. Amplified TCR beta CDR3 regions were obtained using RNA transcripts as template. HTBI-primed first-round RT-PCR preceded second-round multiplex PCR. TCRdb independently ran MiXCR on the multiplex PCR reads; one entry per CDR3 protein. The sample records over a million distinct CDR3 sequences, about 38% being singletons. Other autoimmune diseases, uncontrolled infections, pregnancy or lactation ruled patients out of participation. The diagnostic workup employed clinical symptoms, serum thyroxine, TRAb, thyroid ultrasound and orbital computed tomography. This clonotype was observed many times. The material sequenced was peripheral blood or thyroid tissue (not recorded which). This sequence was found in an adult man with Graves' hyperthyroidism.

CDR3 sequence reads: CATEQGGGYTF. The CDR3, as DNA: TGTGCCACCGAACAGGGTGGGGGCTACACCTTC. V is TRBV24-1 and J is TRBJ1-2; a weak D match, TRBD1 (6 bases). Germline V gene data show CDR1 as KGHDR and CDR2 as SFDVKD. The V end was cut by 9 bases, the J end by 8 bases, with 12 bases between. The CDR3 covers 11 residues.